This TCR beta chain was recorded in a study of shared clonotypes between healthy human individuals. In the study overall: Three plates each covered CD4 naive and memory; CD8 naive two, CD8 memory one. Study outcomes and limitations: Shared clonotypes: roughly 4.7% naive CD4, 3% to 3.5% naive CD8, about 2.2% memory CD4, under 0.5% memory CD8. Lower generation probabilities were found for non-shared clonotypes than for those shared by all four donors.

As originally analysed: In the immunoSEQ data, sequences were junction-only and lacked quality scores, so filtering differed. Some clones are missing from TCRdb's copy, which holds only in-frame ones; the method was immunoSEQ multiplex PCR. From that table come the V and J calls and clone size; the DNA was used to work out D and trimming. The sample consists of about 960,000 clones, approximately 80% of them appearing once. As concerns this clone: The antigen is not known.

The CDR3 has 17 residues. CDR1 and CDR2 from the germline V gene are SGHNT and YYREEE (reference sequence). The V and J ends lost 2 bases and 0 bases, in that order; junction bases with no gene match: 4. The sample comprised memory CD4+ T cells sorted from blood. Subset defined: CD45RA-negative fraction. This rearrangement joins TRBV5-4 to TRBJ2-6, with 8 bases matching TRBD2. The receptor comes from a man between 18 and 29 years old in good health. This CDR3 is CASSFMLAGSGANVLTF. For the CDR3, the DNA is TGTGCCAGCAGCTTCATGCTAGCGGGCTCTGGGGCCAACGTCCTGACTTTC.